This T cell receptor (beta chain) was observed in a study of T cells in Graves' hyperthyroidism and ophthalmopathy. Background on the study: Peripheral blood was collected at initial diagnosis, before any treatment. Study-level findings and limits: The blood repertoire included most of the expanded thyroid clonotypes above 0.001.

The CDR3 length is 13 residues. Trimming stripped 6 bases from V and 4 bases from J, with 12 bases between. As regards this clonotype: What it recognizes is unknown.

RNA transcripts yielded amplified TCR beta CDR3 regions. Using the HTBI primer set, a first-round RT-PCR was run on the TCR CDR3. MiXCR, run by TCRdb on the multiplex PCR reads, gives a single entry per CDR3 protein. The sample records about half a million distinct CDR3 sequences, about 16% being singletons. The clonotype comes from a woman aged 25 to 39 with Graves' ophthalmopathy. The chain employs TRBV12-3 or TRBV12-4 and TRBJ1-2; D is unresolved. The specimen was blood. The CDR3 DNA reads TGTGCCAGCAGACCAAGGAGCTTCTATGGCTACACCTTC. Encoded protein: CASRPRSFYGYTF.